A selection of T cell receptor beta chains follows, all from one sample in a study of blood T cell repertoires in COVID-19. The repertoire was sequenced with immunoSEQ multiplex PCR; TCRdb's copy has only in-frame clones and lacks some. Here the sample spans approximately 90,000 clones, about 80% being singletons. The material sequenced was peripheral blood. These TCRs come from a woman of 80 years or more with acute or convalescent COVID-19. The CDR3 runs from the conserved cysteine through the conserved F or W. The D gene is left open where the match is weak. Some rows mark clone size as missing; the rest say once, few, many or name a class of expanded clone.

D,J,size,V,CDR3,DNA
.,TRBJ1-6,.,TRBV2,CASRYTNSPLHF,TGTGCCAGCAGATATACAAATTCACCCCTCCACTTT
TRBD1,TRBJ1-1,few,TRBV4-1,CASSQGVLDRGFTEAFF,TGCGCCAGCAGCCAAGGCGTTTTGGACAGGGGCTTTACTGAAGCTTTCTTT
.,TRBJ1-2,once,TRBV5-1,CASSLSRFYGYTF,TGCGCCAGCAGCTTGAGCCGTTTCTATGGCTACACCTTC
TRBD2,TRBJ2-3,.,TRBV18,CASSQAGEVDTQYF,TGTGCCAGCTCACAGGCGGGAGAGGTAGATACGCAGTATTTT
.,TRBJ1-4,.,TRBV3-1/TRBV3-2,CASSQERNEKLFF,TGTGCCAGCAGCCAAGAGAGGAATGAAAAACTGTTTTTT
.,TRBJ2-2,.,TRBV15,CATSRLQGVTGELFF,TGTGCCACCAGCAGGCTACAGGGTGTCACCGGGGAGCTGTTTTTT
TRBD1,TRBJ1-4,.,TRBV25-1,CASSESGQGRGKLFF,TGTGCCAGCAGTGAATCCGGACAGGGTCGGGGAAAACTGTTTTTT
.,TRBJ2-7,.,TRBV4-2,CASSQDGQQQYF,TGTGCCAGCAGCCAAGATGGACAGCAGCAGTACTTC
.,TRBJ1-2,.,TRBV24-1,CATSDGRDYGYTF,TGTGCCACCAGTGATGGCAGGGACTATGGCTACACCTTC
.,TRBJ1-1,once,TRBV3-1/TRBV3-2,CASSQPGANTEAFF,TGTGCCAGCAGCCAGCCAGGTGCGAACACTGAAGCTTTCTTT
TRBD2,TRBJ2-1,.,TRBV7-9,CASTESQGTSGPSYNEQFF,TGTGCCAGCACCGAGTCACAGGGGACTAGCGGACCCTCCTACAATGAGCAGTTCTTC
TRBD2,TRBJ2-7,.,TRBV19,CASSIAASGSYEQYF,TGTGCCAGTAGTATAGCGGCTAGCGGCTCCTACGAGCAGTACTTC
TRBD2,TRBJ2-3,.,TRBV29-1,CSSWGGEITDTQYF,TGCAGCTCGTGGGGGGGGGAGATCACAGATACGCAGTATTTT
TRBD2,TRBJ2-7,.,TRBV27,CASTMRLAGAYEQYF,TGTGCCAGCACCATGAGACTAGCGGGGGCCTACGAGCAGTACTTC
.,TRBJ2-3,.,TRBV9,CASSSRGGRTDTQYF,TGTGCCAGCAGCTCAAGAGGAGGGCGCACAGATACGCAGTATTTT
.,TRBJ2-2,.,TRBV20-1,CSASGPSLNTGELFF,TGCAGTGCTAGTGGCCCTAGCCTGAACACCGGGGAGCTGTTTTTT
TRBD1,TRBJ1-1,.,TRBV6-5,CASRRTGDSYTEAFF,TGTGCCAGCAGACGGACAGGGGATAGTTACACTGAAGCTTTCTTT
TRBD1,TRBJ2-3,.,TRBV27,CASRDRIQTDTQYF,TGTGCCAGCCGGGACAGAATACAAACAGATACGCAGTATTTT
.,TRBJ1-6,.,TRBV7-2,CASSLSGGTSNSPLHF,TGTGCCAGCAGCTTATCGGGGGGGACCTCAAATTCACCCCTCCACTTT
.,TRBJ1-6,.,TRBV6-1,CASSEALPRGGNSPLHF,TGTGCCAGCAGTGAAGCGCTTCCCCGGGGTGGGAATTCACCCCTCCACTTT
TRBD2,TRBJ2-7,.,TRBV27,CASSPVGGYSYEQYF,TGTGCCAGCAGTCCGGTGGGAGGGTATTCCTACGAGCAGTACTTC
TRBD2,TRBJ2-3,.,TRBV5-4,CASSGGGAYTDTQYF,TGTGCCAGCAGCGGCGGGGGGGCCTACACAGATACGCAGTATTTT
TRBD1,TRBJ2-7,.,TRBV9,CASSVNTGGYEQYF,TGTGCCAGCAGCGTAAATACAGGGGGCTACGAGCAGTACTTC
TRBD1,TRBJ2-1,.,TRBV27,CASNDPGTGYNEQFF,TGTGCCAGCAATGACCCCGGGACAGGATACAATGAGCAGTTCTTC
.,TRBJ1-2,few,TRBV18,CASSHRDGYTF,TGTGCCAGCTCACACAGGGATGGCTACACCTTC
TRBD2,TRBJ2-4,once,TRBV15,CATSRATTGTSGGLAKNIQYF,TGTGCCACCAGCAGAGCCACAACCGGGACTAGCGGGGGGCTAGCCAAAAACATTCAGTACTTC
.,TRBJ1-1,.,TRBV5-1,CASSLAVSKPAEAFF,TGCGCCAGCAGCTTGGCCGTATCAAAGCCCGCTGAAGCTTTCTTT
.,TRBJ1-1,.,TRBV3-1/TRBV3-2,CASSHRGGLNTEAFF,TGTGCCAGCAGCCACCGGGGGGGTCTGAACACTGAAGCTTTCTTT
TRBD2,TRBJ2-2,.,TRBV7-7,CASRRGAASNTGELFF,TGTGCCAGCCGGCGGGGGGCAGCATCGAACACCGGGGAGCTGTTTTTT
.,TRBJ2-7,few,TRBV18,CASSPGAYEQYF,TGTGCCAGCTCCCCAGGAGCCTACGAGCAGTACTTC
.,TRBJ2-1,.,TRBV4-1,CASSQADIFSYNEQFF,TGCGCCAGCAGCCAAGCCGACATATTTTCCTACAATGAGCAGTTCTTC
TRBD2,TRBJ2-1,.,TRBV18,CASSPGGLFNSNEQFF,TGTGCCAGCTCACCGGGGGGACTATTCAATTCCAATGAGCAGTTCTTC
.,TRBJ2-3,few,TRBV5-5,CASSLVGKADTQYF,TGTGCCAGCAGCTTGGTCGGGAAGGCAGATACGCAGTATTTT
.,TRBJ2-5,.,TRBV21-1,CASSQTDPGAETQYF,TGTGCCAGCAGCCAAACCGACCCAGGGGCAGAGACCCAGTACTTC
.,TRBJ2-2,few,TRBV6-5,CASSYSTGYSPGELFF,TGTGCCAGCAGTTACTCGACCGGGTACTCACCCGGGGAGCTGTTTTTT
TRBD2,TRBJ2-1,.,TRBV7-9,CASSSSGGNEQFF,TGTGCCAGCAGCTCAAGCGGGGGGAATGAGCAGTTCTTC
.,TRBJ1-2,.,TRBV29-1,CSVGGADYGYTF,TGCAGCGTCGGGGGGGCCGACTATGGCTACACCTTC
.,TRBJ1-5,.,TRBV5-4,CASSAGLSNQPQHF,TGTGCCAGCAGCGCAGGTTTGAGCAATCAGCCCCAGCATTTT
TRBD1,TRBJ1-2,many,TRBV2,CASSGQGAGGYTF,TGTGCCAGCAGTGGACAGGGGGCGGGTGGCTACACCTTC
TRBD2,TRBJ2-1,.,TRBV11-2,CASSLGSGGYNEQFF,TGTGCCAGCAGCTTAGGAAGCGGGGGATACAATGAGCAGTTCTTC
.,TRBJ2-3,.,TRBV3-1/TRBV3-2,CASSQGTFPDTQYF,TGTGCCAGCAGCCAAGGGACTTTCCCGGATACGCAGTATTTT
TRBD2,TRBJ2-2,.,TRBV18,CASSAVLAGVDTGELFF,TGTGCCAGCTCAGCAGTCTTAGCGGGAGTGGACACCGGGGAGCTGTTTTTT
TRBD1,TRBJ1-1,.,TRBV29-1,CSVFRDSIMNTEAFF,TGCAGCGTATTCCGGGACAGCATCATGAACACTGAAGCTTTCTTT
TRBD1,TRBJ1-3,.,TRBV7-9,CASSLTGGAGNTIYF,TGTGCCAGCAGCCTTACAGGGGGCGCTGGAAACACCATATATTTT
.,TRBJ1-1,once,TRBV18,CASSPAVLNTEAFF,TGTGCCAGCTCACCAGCAGTATTGAACACTGAAGCTTTCTTT
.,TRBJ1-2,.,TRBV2,CASTPGLSSYTF,TGTGCCAGTACACCGGGACTCAGCTCCTACACCTTC
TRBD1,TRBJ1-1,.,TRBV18,CASSNRGLNTEAFF,TGTGCCAGCTCAAACAGGGGGCTGAACACTGAAGCTTTCTTT
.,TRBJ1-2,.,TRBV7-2,CASSLIPQNYGYTF,TGTGCCAGCAGCTTAATTCCCCAGAACTATGGCTACACCTTC
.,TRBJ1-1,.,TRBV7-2,CASSNRRANTEAFF,TGTGCCAGCAGCAATCGGAGGGCGAACACTGAAGCTTTCTTT
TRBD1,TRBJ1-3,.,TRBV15,CATSRDGQAYSGNTIYF,TGTGCCACCAGCAGAGACGGACAGGCGTACTCTGGAAACACCATATATTTT
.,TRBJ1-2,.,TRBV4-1,CASSQVGREAYGYTF,TGCGCCAGCAGCCAAGTGGGCAGGGAGGCCTATGGCTACACCTTC
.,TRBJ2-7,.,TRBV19,CASSSRDNSYEQYF,TGTGCCAGTAGTAGTAGGGACAACTCCTACGAGCAGTACTTC
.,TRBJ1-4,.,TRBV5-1,CASSPGVVGANEKLFF,TGCGCCAGCAGCCCCGGGGTCGTCGGCGCTAATGAAAAACTGTTTTTT
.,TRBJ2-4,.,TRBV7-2,CASSLFAEAKNIQYF,TGTGCCAGCAGCTTATTTGCGGAAGCCAAAAACATTCAGTACTTC
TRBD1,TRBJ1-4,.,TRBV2,CASTGQGATNEKLFF,TGTGCCAGCACTGGACAGGGGGCAACTAATGAAAAACTGTTTTTT
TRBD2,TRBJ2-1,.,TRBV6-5,CASSYRSGSFHNEQFF,TGTGCCAGCAGTTATAGGAGCGGGAGCTTCCACAATGAGCAGTTCTTC
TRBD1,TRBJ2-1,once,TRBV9,CASSVGGTGIRQFF,TGTGCCAGCAGCGTAGGGGGGACAGGGATTAGGCAGTTCTTC
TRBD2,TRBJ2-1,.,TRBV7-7,CASSLGRGGYNEQFF,TGTGCCAGCAGCTTAGGGCGGGGGGGATACAATGAGCAGTTCTTC
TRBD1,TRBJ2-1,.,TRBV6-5,CASSRDRVDEQFF,TGTGCCAGCAGTAGGGACAGGGTCGATGAGCAGTTCTTC
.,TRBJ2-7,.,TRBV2,CASSGQAVVYEQYF,TGTGCCAGCAGTGGACAAGCGGTAGTATACGAGCAGTACTTC